The rows below give T cell receptor beta chains drawn from one sample of a study of OX40 agonist ivuxolimab in advanced cancers. Sequencing was performed with immunoSEQ multiplex PCR; in TCRdb, only in-frame clones are kept and a portion is missing. The sample includes tens of thousands of clones, approximately 90% seen only once; the top ten take approximately 7.4%. The sequenced sample was CD4+ or CD8+ T cells sorted from blood, obtained in a trial of the OX40 agonist ivuxolimab. These receptors all stem from an adult with an advanced solid tumor such as melanoma, head and neck, liver or kidney cancer. Each CDR3 is given without its conserved first and last residue.

j_call v_call cdr3_aa
TRBJ2-1 TRBV28 ASSFAYNEQF
TRBJ2-1 TRBV7-9 ASSSPYDEQF
TRBJ2-5 TRBV5-6 ASSIHQGARETQY
TRBJ2-7 TRBV5-6 ASSPKGQGASYEQY
TRBJ1-1 TRBV6-6 ASSYNRDEAEAF
TRBJ1-5 TRBV28 ASSLGTGGSLISNQPQH
TRBJ2-7 TRBV5-4 ASSLGGGGEQY
TRBJ2-5 TRBV7-2 ASSSIETQY
TRBJ1-4 TRBV4-1 ASSPVGRTANEKLF
TRBJ2-7 TRBV25-1 ASSETVYEQY
TRBJ2-5 TRBV11-3 ASSSIVAGNQETQY
TRBJ2-7 TRBV5-1 ASSSGTPYEQY
TRBJ1-4 TRBV30 AWSGQGGEKLF
TRBJ2-1 TRBV5-1 ASSLTVLYNEQF
TRBJ1-1 TRBV6-5 ASSYASTGDTEAF
TRBJ2-5 TRBV6-5 ASSWVAGVVETQY
TRBJ2-1 TRBV16 ASSPYPRQGNNEQF
TRBJ1-2 TRBV7-8 ASSSSLGYT
TRBJ2-7 TRBV11-3 ASSRRDSSYEQY
TRBJ2-5 TRBV18 ASSRERQETQY
TRBJ2-3 TRBV7-3 ASSSGFFGTDTQY
TRBJ2-7 TRBV19 ASSRLAGGSSYEQY
TRBJ2-5 TRBV9 ASSVGRGETQY
TRBJ1-1 TRBV6-1 ASSWGQDTEAF
TRBJ2-2 TRBV5-1 ASSLVKGRTGELF
TRBJ2-1 TRBV18 ASSRRPGQGFDNEQF
TRBJ1-1 TRBV6-5 ASSYSKNTEAF
TRBJ2-5 TRBV2 ASSGTGWETQY
TRBJ2-7 TRBV9 ASSVGDRKASGQY
TRBJ2-1 TRBV7-3 ASSLDPSAIYEQF
TRBJ1-1 TRBV27 ASSPGRGGTEAF
TRBJ2-7 TRBV5-1 ASSDSYEQY
TRBJ2-2 TRBV11-3 ASSLGQLLNTGELF
TRBJ2-2 TRBV7-6 ASSIGPGELF
TRBJ2-7 TRBV4-1 ASSESAESSYEQY
TRBJ2-7 TRBV6-5 ASSGGREQY
TRBJ2-2 TRBV7-2 ASSLKGRGTGELF
TRBJ2-3 TRBV6-5 ASSYSRHTDTQY
TRBJ2-7 TRBV9 ASSPRLAGRYEQY
TRBJ1-4 TRBV9 ASSVRGTNEKLF
TRBJ1-1 TRBV2 ASRVGPGRSTEAF
TRBJ2-5 TRBV28 ASSLPGGNPQETQY
TRBJ2-7 TRBV5-3 ASTSSDTNEQY
TRBJ1-5 TRBV6-1 ASSGDRNQPQH
TRBJ2-1 TRBV29-1 SADPANEQF
TRBJ2-1 TRBV27 ASSSGTIQYNEQF
TRBJ2-1 TRBV4-1 ASSQEKLNEQF
TRBJ1-2 TRBV29-1 SGLGQAYGYT
TRBJ1-1 TRBV10-3 ATTAQGKFEAF
TRBJ2-3 TRBV14 ASSHLAEPTQY
. TRBV27 ASAGGRYEQY
TRBJ2-1 TRBV29-1 SAPGTSRYNEQF
TRBJ1-2 TRBV9 ASSERSRQGGGYT
TRBJ1-5 TRBV19 ASSIGQQTRNQPQH
TRBJ1-1 TRBV25-1 ASSESPGEVKAF
TRBJ2-3 TRBV5-1 ASSLAGTGQRGHEDTQY
TRBJ2-5 TRBV5-1 ASSWDRGEETQY
TRBJ2-7 TRBV28 ATAVGEQY
TRBJ2-5 TRBV5-6 ASSSGTLQETQY